This T cell receptor beta chain derives from a study of T cells in Graves' hyperthyroidism and ophthalmopathy. Authors of the study amplified TCR beta CDR3 regions from RNA transcripts. TCR CDR3 underwent first-round RT-PCR with the HTBI primer set. MiXCR, applied by TCRdb to the multiplex PCR reads, yields one record per CDR3 protein. The table shows around 690,000 distinct CDR3 sequences, with 15% to 20% occurring only once. This CDR3 spans 13 amino acids. Trimming shortened V by 3 bases and J by 4 bases, and 6 bases separated the two germline ends. CDR1 and CDR2 (germline): MNHEY, SMNVEV (reference sequence).

The clonotype was recovered from a man aged 50-59 years with Graves' hyperthyroidism. The chain employs TRBV27 and TRBJ2-2; the D call may be TRBD1 or TRBD2 (5 bases each). The sequenced material came from blood. DNA for the CDR3: TGTGCCAGCAGTTTCGGGGCCACCGGGGAGCTGTTTTTT. Amino acid sequence: CASSFGATGELFF.